This entry lists 30 T cell receptor beta chains sequenced from one sample in a study of PD-1 blockade in classical Hodgkin lymphoma. Time point here: cycle 4 day 1 (C4D1), after about 6 weeks of nivolumab. Every single patient, without exception, relapsed after autologous stem cell transplantation, and brentuximab vedotin exposure varied. Only in-frame clones appear in the TCRdb table, and some are missing; sequencing was by immunoSEQ multiplex PCR. The sample lists approximately 20,000 clones, over 60% occurring once. The material sequenced was peripheral blood mononuclear cells (PBMCs), taken before the fourth cycle of nivolumab. All receptors derive from a human donor with classical Hodgkin lymphoma.

This clone was counted a single time. This chain connects TRBV10-2 to TRBJ2-7, with 8 bases identical to TRBD1. Germline loops: CDR1 WSHSY, CDR2 SAAADI. The trim removed 5 bases at V and 5 bases at J, leaving 2 bases unmatched. The CDR3 is made up of 12 amino acids. Written as DNA, the CDR3 is TGCGCCAGCAGTATGACAGGGGACGAGCAGTACTTC. This encodes CASSMTGDEQYF.

The chain recombines TRBV11-2 with TRBJ1-2, with 7 bases that match TRBD1. This CDR3 spans 16 amino acids. Germline CDR1 is SGHAT and CDR2 is FQNNGV. Trimming removed 5 bases from V and 3 bases from J; junction bases left unmatched: 12. Here the CDR3 reads CASSQGQVSGDYGYTF. Here the CDR3 DNA reads TGTGCCAGCAGCCAAGGACAGGTTTCAGGGGACTATGGCTACACCTTC.

The chain links TRBV5-5 to TRBJ2-3, with D possibly being TRBD2 (6 bases). In germline, CDR1 is SGHKS, CDR2 YYEKEE (reference sequence). Trimming stripped 3 bases from V and 3 bases from J, with 14 bases between. CDR3 size: 15 residues. The CDR3 here is CASSSGPRETDTQYF. In DNA, the CDR3 is TGTGCCAGCAGCTCGGGCCCCCGGGAGACAGATACGCAGTATTTT. Together with reference TRBV5-5 and TRBJ2-3, the CDR3 gives the full variable domain: DAGVTQSPTHLIKTRGQQVTLRCSPISGHKSVSWYQQVLGQGPQFIFQYYEKEERGRGNFPDRFSARQFPNYSSELNVNALLLGDSALYLCASSSGPRETDTQYFGPGTRLTVL.

The chain recombines TRBV5-1 with TRBJ2-7; 8 positions match TRBD2. CDR1 is SGHRS and CDR2 is YFSETQ in the germline V gene. This CDR3 is 15 amino acids long. V lost 3 bases, J lost 2 bases, and 7 bases stayed unmatched. The CDR3 sequence is CASSSYLAGTYEQYF. The CDR3 region has the DNA TGCGCCAGCAGCTCCTATCTAGCGGGCACCTACGAGCAGTACTTC. Based on the CDR3 plus reference TRBV5-1 and TRBJ2-7, the full variable domain is KAGVTQTPRYLIKTRGQQVTLSCSPISGHRSVSWYQQTPGQGLQFLFEYFSETQRNKGNFPGRFSGRQFSNSRSEMNVSTLELGDSALYLCASSSYLAGTYEQYFGPGTRLTVT.

This clone was observed a few times. The chain is built from TRBV6-6 and TRBJ1-5; D not resolved. Trimming took off 4 bases at V and 6 bases at J, with 16 bases between the two ends. Germline-derived CDR1 and CDR2 are MNHNY and SVGAGI (reference sequence). This CDR3 contains 15 residues. CDR3 nucleotide sequence: TGTGCCAGCAGTTGGCGGAGCGGGAGAGGTCAGCCCCAGCATTTT. It translates to CASSWRSGRGQPQHF.

The chain uses TRBV5-1 and TRBJ1-1; 8 bases fit TRBD1. The germline V gene encodes CDR1 SGHRS and CDR2 YFSETQ. CDR3 length: 14 residues. V lost 5 bases and J lost 4; bases outside the gene matches: 7. The CDR3 loop reads CASRQGAPSTEAFF. CDR3 nucleotides: TGCGCCAGCAGGCAGGGGGCGCCGAGCACTGAAGCTTTCTTT. Looking up the rest from reference TRBV5-1 and TRBJ1-1 gives the full variable domain: KAGVTQTPRYLIKTRGQQVTLSCSPISGHRSVSWYQQTPGQGLQFLFEYFSETQRNKGNFPGRFSGRQFSNSRSEMNVSTLELGDSALYLCASRQGAPSTEAFFGQGTRLTVV.

The chain is built from TRBV21-1 and TRBJ2-2; TRBD2 was called by the table and not checked on the DNA. TRBV21-1 is shown as a pseudogene. This CDR3 has 17 residues. This CDR3 is CASSKARAPSITGELFF. The CDR3 nucleotides are TGTGCCAGCAGCAAAGCGCGGGCCCCTTCTATTACCGGGGAGCTGTTTTTT.

This sequence joins TRBV19 and TRBJ2-1; 8 nucleotides agree with TRBD2. J lost 7 bases, V lost 4 bases, and 12 bases had no gene match. The CDR3 has 16 residues. Germline lookup yields CDR1 LNHDA and CDR2 SQIVND (reference sequence). The CDR3, as DNA: TGTGCCAGTAGTACCCTCCGGTCGACGGGAGGGAATGAGCAGTTCTTC. Protein sequence: CASSTLRSTGGNEQFF.

The chain employs TRBV7-2 and TRBJ2-7; 7 nucleotides agree with TRBD2. The CDR3 runs 17 residues. Germline V gene sequence: CDR1 SGHTA, CDR2 FQGNSA. Trimming removed 2 bases from V and 5 bases from J; junction bases left unmatched: 15. The CDR3 region is CASSLTPPGAGVNEQYF. In DNA, the CDR3 is TGTGCCAGCAGCTTAACCCCCCCGGGTGCGGGAGTAAACGAGCAGTACTTC.

This chain links TRBV5-1 with TRBJ2-1; 10 bases agree with TRBD2. The V and J ends lost 0 bases and 0 bases, in that order; junction bases with no gene match: 9. The CDR3 runs 19 residues. CDR1 and CDR2 from the germline V gene are SGHRS and YFSETQ. The CDR3 sequence is CASSLEPTSGVSSYNEQFF. CDR3 coding DNA: TGCGCCAGCAGCTTGGAGCCTACTAGCGGGGTTAGCTCCTACAATGAGCAGTTCTTC. The variable domain in full, with the rest retrieved from reference TRBV5-1 and TRBJ2-1, is KAGVTQTPRYLIKTRGQQVTLSCSPISGHRSVSWYQQTPGQGLQFLFEYFSETQRNKGNFPGRFSGRQFSNSRSEMNVSTLELGDSALYLCASSLEPTSGVSSYNEQFFGPGTRLTVL.

This clone was observed a few times. The chain couples TRBV6-5 to TRBJ1-2; D call uncertain. The CDR3 runs to 14 residues. The germline gives CDR1 MNHEY, CDR2 SVGAGI. The V gene lost 2 bases and the J gene lost 3 bases, with 10 bases spanning the gap. The CDR3 DNA is TGTGCCAGCAGTTACGGCTACCCCCACTATGGCTACACCTTC. Its protein is CASSYGYPHYGYTF.

The chain recombines TRBV4-3 with TRBJ2-2; tentative D call: TRBD2 (6 bases). Germline CDR1 is LGHNA and CDR2 is YSLEER. The V and J ends lost 4 bases and 1 base respectively, with 13 bases between them. This CDR3 is 16 amino acids long. In DNA, the CDR3 is TGCGCCAGCAGCCTAGGGGTCGGGAGGAACACCGGGGAGCTGTTTTTT. The encoded protein is CASSLGVGRNTGELFF.

The sample holds one count of this clone. V is TRBV5-5 and J is TRBJ2-7; TRBD1 aligns across 9 bases. The CDR3 loop spans 18 amino acids. CDR1 is SGHKS and CDR2 is YYEKEE in the germline V gene (reference sequence). V lost 3 bases to trimming and J lost 0 bases; unmatched junction nucleotides: 13. CDR3 in amino acids: CASSSTKGQGLGSYEQYF. For the CDR3, the DNA is TGTGCCAGCAGCTCTACTAAGGGACAGGGCTTGGGCTCCTACGAGCAGTACTTC.

The chain links TRBV9 to TRBJ2-7; 12 bases align to TRBD1. Losses at the gene ends were 5 bases for V and 4 bases for J; bases not matched to a gene: 10. The CDR3 is made up of 16 amino acids. Germline V gene lookup returns CDR1 SGDLS and CDR2 YYNGEE. CDR3 coding DNA: TGTGCCAGCAGTCCGTCCTCGGGACAGGGGGCTTACGAGCAGTACTTC. Residues: CASSPSSGQGAYEQYF.

V is TRBV7-9 and J is TRBJ2-7; D gene ambiguous. Germline V lookup: CDR1 SEHNR, CDR2 FQNEAQ (reference sequence). This CDR3 is 11 amino acids long. V lost 5 bases and J lost 4, with 6 bases in between. CDR3 DNA sequence: TGTGCCAGCAGCGCCCTTTACGAGCAGTACTTC. The encoded protein is CASSALYEQYF.

The CDR3 coding sequence is TGTGCCGAGGGGGGACCCTATGGCTACACCTTC. It yields the protein CAEGGPYGYTF. This chain connects TRBV6-1 to TRBJ1-2, with D possibly matching TRBD1 (6 bases). The CDR3 extends over 11 amino acids. V dropped 11 bases and J dropped 4 bases, with 11 bases sitting between them. The germline CDR1 and CDR2 sequences are MNHNS and SASEGT.

This clone was observed a few times. J is TRBJ1-5 and V is TRBV10-3; unclear D gene. CDR1 is ENHRY and CDR2 is SYGVKD in the germline V gene. There are 16 residues in the CDR3. The V gene lost 0 bases and the J gene lost 3 bases, with 12 bases spanning the gap. The CDR3 is CAISESATDFNQPQHF. The DNA of the CDR3 is TGTGCCATCAGTGAGTCCGCTACAGACTTCAATCAGCCCCAGCATTTT.

This chain connects TRBV6-1 to TRBJ2-7; D is possibly TRBD1 (6 bases). V lost 2 bases and J 4 bases, leaving 15 bases between the germline ends. The V gene's germline CDR1 is MNHNS and CDR2 SASEGT. The length of the CDR3 is 15 residues. DNA of the CDR3: TGTGCCAGCAGTGAATCTAACACAGGGTGGTACGAGCAGTACTTC. Protein product: CASSESNTGWYEQYF.

This clone was found a few times. V gene TRBV6-5 combines with J gene TRBJ2-5; a weak D match, TRBD1 (5 bases). The CDR3 loop spans 16 amino acids. V was shortened by 3 bases and J by 4 bases, with 18 bases between the two germline ends. Germline CDR1 reads MNHEY; CDR2 reads SVGAGI. The CDR3 region is CASSYSAISRGETQYF. The CDR3 coding sequence is TGTGCCAGCAGTTATAGTGCCATTTCTAGGGGAGAGACCCAGTACTTC.

This clone was picked up one time. The genes are TRBV7-3 and TRBJ2-7; D unclear. Trimming removed 5 bases at V and 3 bases at J, with 14 bases between. CDR3 length: 14 amino acids. Germline CDR1 reads SGHTA; CDR2 reads FQGTGA. The CDR3 sequence is CASSLSPGSYEQYF. As DNA, the CDR3 is TGTGCCAGCAGCCTTAGCCCGGGTAGCTACGAGCAGTACTTC.

The rearrangement links TRBV11-2 to TRBJ2-7; D is uncertain. CDR3 size: 14 residues. Trimming left V 0 bases short and J 2 bases short, with 8 bases between. Germline V lookup: CDR1 SGHAT, CDR2 FQNNGV. The CDR3 loop is CASSLEVPPYEQYF. CDR3 DNA sequence: TGTGCCAGCAGCTTAGAGGTTCCGCCCTACGAGCAGTACTTC.

CDR3 protein: CASSIGGRYYGYTF. In DNA form, the CDR3 reads TGTGCCAGTAGTATAGGAGGACGGTACTATGGCTACACCTTC. The V call is TRBV19, the J call TRBJ1-2; the D is unclear. The CDR3 consists of 14 residues. V was shortened by 1 base and J by 3 bases, with 9 bases between the two germline ends. The germline V gene has CDR1 LNHDA and CDR2 SQIVND (reference sequence).

This chain joins TRBV6-1 and TRBJ2-1; 13 nucleotides align to TRBD2. This CDR3 has 14 residues. With V trimmed by 10 bases and J by 9 bases, 9 bases remained unmatched. Germline lookup yields CDR1 MNHNS and CDR2 SASEGT. Here the CDR3 reads CATLRLAGGPEQFF. CDR3 nucleotide sequence: TGTGCCACCCTCAGACTAGCGGGGGGTCCTGAGCAGTTCTTC.

This clone has a handful of counts. This chain links TRBV14 with TRBJ2-2; 10 positions agree with TRBD2. CDR3 length equals 15 residues. The germline gives CDR1 SGHDN, CDR2 FVKESK. Trimming took 4 bases from V and 7 from J; bases not matched to a gene: 6. The CDR3 protein is CASSPPGLAFGELFF. The DNA of the CDR3 is TGTGCCAGCAGCCCCCCGGGACTAGCGTTCGGGGAGCTGTTTTTT. The variable domain in full, completed from reference TRBV14 and TRBJ2-2, reads EAGVTQFPSHSVIEKGQTVTLRCDPISGHDNLYWYRRVMGKEIKFLLHFVKESKQDESGMPNNRFLAERTGGTYSTLKVQPAELEDSGVYFCASSPPGLAFGELFFGEGSRLTVL.

This chain joins TRBV7-9 and TRBJ2-5, with TRBD1 matching 8 bases. V lost 5 bases and J lost 5; bases outside the gene matches: 7. The CDR3 length is 14 residues. Germline V gives CDR1 SEHNR, CDR2 FQNEAQ (reference sequence). The CDR3 region is CASSRQGLGETQYF. The CDR3 nucleotides read TGTGCCAGCAGCAGACAGGGGTTAGGGGAGACCCAGTACTTC.

This chain joins TRBV12-5 and TRBJ2-5; the D gene is possibly TRBD1 (6 bases). V lost 5 bases and J lost 13, with 17 bases in between. The germline CDR1 and CDR2 sequences are LGHNT and FRNRAP. CDR3 length: 12 residues. CDR3 loop: CASGPDRAGVYF. CDR3 nucleotide sequence: TGTGCTAGTGGTCCCGACCGTGCAGGGGTGTACTTC.

This clone appeared once. The chain uses TRBV11-1 and TRBJ2-5; TRBD2 matches 8 bases. Trimming took 5 bases from V and 1 from J; bases not matched to a gene: 3. Per germline, CDR1 SGHAT and CDR2 FQDESV (reference sequence). The CDR3 totals 14 residues. The DNA of the CDR3 is TGTGCCAGCAGCAATAGCGGGACCCAAGAGACCCAGTACTTC. Translated, it gives CASSNSGTQETQYF.

CDR3 sequence reads: CASSFAGGPPETQYF. The CDR3 DNA is TGTGCCAGCAGCTTTGCCGGCGGGCCCCCTGAGACCCAGTACTTC. V usage is TRBV7-8 and J usage is TRBJ2-5; possible D gene TRBD2, 5 bases. The CDR3 contains 15 residues. The germline V and J ends were trimmed by 3 bases and 5 bases, with 16 bases remaining between them. Looked up from germline, CDR1 is SGHVS and CDR2 is FQNEAQ.

The CDR3 reads CASSKPNPSNEQFF. The CDR3 coding sequence is TGCGCCAGCAGCAAACCCAATCCATCCAATGAGCAGTTCTTC. The genes are TRBV5-1 and TRBJ2-1; the D is unclear. V gave up 4 bases and J gave up 6 bases, with 14 bases separating them. This CDR3 has 14 amino acids. Germline V gene data show CDR1 as SGHRS and CDR2 as YFSETQ.

This rearrangement joins TRBV23-1 to TRBJ2-1; a possible D gene is TRBD1 (6 bases). TRBV23-1 is noted as an ORF with a role that remains uncertain. Trimming removed 10 bases from V and 0 bases from J, with 16 bases in between. The CDR3 extends over 15 amino acids. The CDR3 DNA is TGCGCCAAAATACAGGGCATTAGCTCCTACAATGAGCAGTTCTTC. Translation gives CAKIQGISSYNEQFF.